This section outlines one TCR beta chain sequence together with its context. The data were produced by immunoSEQ multiplex PCR, yet TCRdb's version contains in-frame clones alone and is incomplete. The sample consists of tens of thousands of clones, over 75% of them appearing once. This entry comes from a study of OX40 agonist ivuxolimab in advanced cancers. The sequenced sample was CD4+ or CD8+ T cells sorted from blood, obtained in a trial of the OX40 agonist ivuxolimab. This clonotype originated in an adult with an advanced solid tumor such as melanoma, head and neck, liver or kidney cancer.

The CDR3 DNA follows: TGCAGCGTTGAAGACAGGACCTATGGCTACACCTTC. This encodes CSVEDRTYGYTF. The J gene is TRBJ1-2, the V gene TRBV29-1; D remains unclear. The V end was cut by 0 bases, the J end by 4 bases, with 6 bases between. This CDR3 has 12 residues. CDR1 SQVTM and CDR2 ANQGSEA come from the germline V gene.